The 23 T cell receptor beta chains reported below all come from one sample, sequenced in a study of metastatic and nonmetastatic thyroid tumors. TCRdb re-called clones via MiXCR from the PCR reads. The sample has under 100,000 clones; 8% to 9.5% are singletons. Among the patients, none had received any treatment before thyroid surgery. Sequencing was carried out using blood. Source of these receptors: a female donor with papillary thyroid cancer or a benign thyroid nodule (not recorded which). Some clones in this sample may be carry-over from other donors' samples.

This clone was seen a handful of times. A clone one base away is much larger, so this may be a read error. The genes are TRBV27 and TRBJ2-3; TRBD1 matches at 9 bases. Per germline, CDR1 MNHEY and CDR2 SMNVEV (reference sequence). There are 15 residues in the CDR3. The CDR3 DNA is TGTGCCAGCAGTCCTCTCGGACAGGGGCCAGATGCGCAGTATTTT. This encodes CASSPLGQGPDAQYF.

This clone was found a few times. V and J are TRBV6-8 and TRBJ1-5; D remains ambiguous. From germline, CDR1 is MNHGY and CDR2 SAAAGT. The CDR3 is made up of 13 amino acids. Deletions cut 7 bases from V and 6 bases from J, with 13 bases between. The CDR3 DNA reads TGTGCCAGCAAAACGGGAGCTCGTCAGCCCCAGCATTTT. This sequence encodes CASKTGARQPQHF.

The chain joins TRBV19 to TRBJ2-7; a possible D gene is TRBD1 (6 bases). Trimming removed 9 bases from V and 5 bases from J, with 8 bases in between. This CDR3 contains 10 residues. Germline values: CDR1 LNHDA, CDR2 SQIVND (reference sequence). This CDR3 reads CASRGHEQYF. In DNA, the CDR3 is TGTGCCAGCAGGGGCCACGAGCAGTACTTC.

This clone has at least ten counts. The gene calls are TRBV3-1 and TRBJ1-1, with 8 positions matching TRBD1. V lost 3 bases to trimming and J lost 3 bases; unmatched junction nucleotides: 6. The CDR3 has 15 residues. CDR1 is LGHDT, CDR2 YNNKEL, per germline (reference sequence). CDR3 sequence (DNA): TGTGCCAGCAGCCAGGAGCAGGGGGCATACACTGAAGCTTTCTTT. It codes for CASSQEQGAYTEAFF.

This clone was detected ten times or more. The rearrangement uses TRBV27 and TRBJ1-2; D uncertain. The CDR3 extends over 15 amino acids. CDR1 MNHEY and CDR2 SMNVEV come from the germline V gene (reference sequence). V lost 5 bases and J lost 8, with 21 bases in between. CDR3 nucleotides: TGTGCCAGCAGTCCCGGACCGACTTCTATGGAAGGCTACACCTTC. It encodes CASSPGPTSMEGYTF.

This clone was counted only a few times. The genes are TRBV5-4 and TRBJ2-7, with D perhaps matching TRBD1 (6 bases). With 0 bases removed from V and 2 bases from J, the gap between germline ends came to 15 bases. From germline, CDR1 is SGHNT and CDR2 YYREEE (reference sequence). The CDR3 totals 16 residues. The CDR3 region is CASSLAGQGMTYEQYF. CDR3 DNA sequence: TGTGCCAGCAGCTTGGCAGGGCAGGGGATGACCTACGAGCAGTACTTC.

This clone was counted many times. The chain couples TRBV10-3 to TRBJ1-5; possibly TRBD1 for D (5 bases). Per the germline V gene, CDR1 is ENHRY and CDR2 is SYGVKD. This CDR3 spans 14 amino acids. The germline V and J ends were trimmed by 0 bases and 6 bases, with 9 bases remaining between them. CDR3 loop: CAISESGGGQPQHF. In DNA, the CDR3 is TGTGCCATCAGTGAGTCTGGGGGGGGTCAGCCCCAGCATTTT.

As regards this clone: Just one base apart from a much larger clone, this may be a read error. The genes are TRBV19 and TRBJ1-1, with D possibly TRBD1 on 5 matching bases. The CDR3 is 12 residues long. Germline CDR1 LNHDA, CDR2 SQIVND (reference sequence). Trimming shortened V by 2 bases and J by 9 bases, and 10 bases separated the two germline ends. As DNA, the CDR3 is TGTGCCAGTAGTATAACAGGCAATAAAGCTTTCTTT. This codes for CASSITGNKAFF.

This clone has just one count. The chain joins TRBV5-1 to TRBJ2-2; 7 bases fit TRBD2. Losses at the gene ends were 4 bases for V and 3 bases for J; bases not matched to a gene: 6. The germline gives CDR1 SGHRS, CDR2 YFSETQ. This CDR3 region has 15 residues. The CDR3 loop reads CASSMGGPDTGELFF. In DNA form, the CDR3 reads TGCGCCAGCAGCATGGGAGGGCCTGACACCGGGGAGCTGTTTTTT.

This clone was detected many times. J is TRBJ1-4 and V is TRBV19, with a possible D match to TRBD1 (6 bases). Trimming cost V 1 base and J 6 bases, with 9 bases left between them. There are 14 residues in the CDR3. Germline V gives CDR1 LNHDA, CDR2 SQIVND (reference sequence). The CDR3 sequence is CASSIGGGHEKLFF. For the CDR3, the DNA is TGTGCCAGTAGTATAGGTGGGGGGCATGAAAAACTGTTTTTT.

This chain links TRBV20-1 with TRBJ1-3, with D uncertain. The germline V gene encodes CDR1 DFQATT and CDR2 SNEGSKA (reference sequence). Trimming cost V 0 bases and J 2 bases, with 11 bases left between them. This CDR3 is 15 amino acids long. The CDR3, as DNA: TGCAGTGCTAGAGACCAGAGGGTGGCTGGAAACACCATATATTTT. Protein: CSARDQRVAGNTIYF.

Many counts were recorded for this clone. V and J are TRBV6-6 and TRBJ2-3, with TRBD1 matching 12 bases. CDR1 and CDR2 from the germline V gene are MNHNY and SVGAGI (reference sequence). The V gene end was trimmed by 2 bases and the J gene end by 7 bases; junction bases not matched to a gene: 7. The CDR3 has 16 residues. CDR3 amino acids: CASSYDPGQGANTQYF. CDR3 nucleotides: TGTGCCAGCAGTTACGACCCGGGACAGGGGGCAAATACGCAGTATTTT.

This clone was found many times. This rearrangement joins TRBV10-3 to TRBJ2-7, with 7 bases matching TRBD2. Germline lookup yields CDR1 ENHRY and CDR2 SYGVKD. The CDR3 loop spans 14 amino acids. The V gene end was trimmed by 0 bases and the J gene end by 5 bases; junction bases not matched to a gene: 4. CDR3 in amino acids: CAISESGGFHEQYF. The CDR3 DNA reads as TGTGCCATCAGTGAGTCCGGGGGGTTCCACGAGCAGTACTTC.

Ten or more counts support this clone. The chain uses TRBV6-4 and TRBJ2-2; 10 positions agree with TRBD1. Trimming at V came to 2 bases and at J to 6 bases, leaving 0 bases not matched to a gene. The length of the CDR3 is 14 residues. CDR1 and CDR2 from the germline V gene are MRHNA and SNTAGT. Written as DNA, the CDR3 is TGTGCCAGCAGTGACGGGACAGGGGCCGGGGAGCTGTTTTTT. Protein product: CASSDGTGAGELFF.

J is TRBJ2-2 and V is TRBV6-1, with D hard to call. CDR1 and CDR2 (germline): MNHNS, SASEGT. Deletions cut 6 bases from V and 6 bases from J, with 11 bases between. The CDR3 consists of 13 residues. The CDR3 DNA reads TGTGCCAGCAGCCTGAGTGGTTCCGGGGAGCTGTTTTTT. This translates into CASSLSGSGELFF.

This clone was seen a few times. The chain couples TRBV12-5 to TRBJ2-3, with no clear D. The CDR3 consists of 15 residues. Germline-derived CDR1 and CDR2 are LGHNT and FRNRAP. The V end lost 2 bases, the J end lost 1 base, and 10 bases lay between the germline ends. In nucleotides, the CDR3 is TGTGCTAGTGGTTTGAGTCGTATAGGCACAGATACGCAGTATTTT. Its protein product is CASGLSRIGTDTQYF.

This clone was counted at least ten times. The rearrangement uses TRBV19 and TRBJ1-6; TRBD1 agrees at 8 bases. From germline, CDR1 is LNHDA and CDR2 SQIVND (reference sequence). With V trimmed by 9 bases and J by 5 bases, 6 bases remained unmatched. The CDR3 covers 14 residues. Written as DNA, the CDR3 is TGTGCCAGCGGGACAGGACGGAATAATTCACCCCTCCACTTT. Its protein product is CASGTGRNNSPLHF.

The CDR3 spells CASSDSQLNTVELFF. CDR3 nucleotides: TGTGCCAGCAGTGATAGTCAATTGAACACCGTTGAGCTGTTTTTT. The chain has TRBV2 and TRBJ2-2; D call uncertain. V was trimmed by 3 bases and J by 11 bases, leaving 19 bases between them. The CDR3 consists of 15 residues. CDR1 SNHLY and CDR2 FYNNEI come from the germline V gene.

This clone was seen repeatedly, ten times or more. The CDR3 here is CASMGGGELFF. As DNA, the CDR3 is TGTGCCAGCATGGGGGGCGGGGAGCTGTTTTTT. The chain links TRBV9 to TRBJ2-2; D may be TRBD2 (6 bases). This CDR3 is 11 amino acids long. V lost 6 bases and J lost 7, with 7 bases in between. CDR1 SGDLS and CDR2 YYNGEE come from the germline V gene.

A word on this clone: A single base separates this from a much larger clone, so it may be a read error. The chain employs TRBV6-5 and TRBJ2-5; D uncertain. The CDR3 has 12 residues. Germline loops: CDR1 MNHEY, CDR2 SVGAGI. Trimming removed 7 bases from V and 12 bases from J, with 18 bases in between. The CDR3 reads CASKGRLTAKYF. The CDR3, as DNA: TGTGCCAGCAAAGGCCGGCTGACGGCCAAGTACTTC.

This clone appeared many times. V is TRBV4-2 and J is TRBJ1-1, with unresolved D. The CDR3 sequence is 15 residues long. Trimming took off 1 base at V and 1 base at J, with 10 bases between the two ends. The V gene's germline CDR1 is LGHNA and CDR2 YNFKEQ. CDR3 DNA: TGTGCCAGCAGCCAAGGGGGTGAACAGAACACTGAAGCTTTCTTT. Translated, it gives CASSQGGEQNTEAFF.

This clone appeared many times. This sequence joins TRBV18 and TRBJ2-7, with D maybe TRBD1 (6 bases). CDR1 KGHSH and CDR2 LQKENI come from the germline V gene. V lost 4 bases, J lost 12 bases, and 16 bases lay in between. The CDR3 loop spans 12 amino acids. CDR3 bases: TGTGCCAGCTCACTAACACAGGGCCTGGGGTACTTC. Translation: CASSLTQGLGYF.

This clone was observed a few times. This chain connects TRBV12-3 or TRBV12-4 to TRBJ1-2, with D tentatively TRBD1 (6 bases). Between the trimmed V and J ends, which lost 2 bases and 8 bases, there was a span of 21 bases. This CDR3 has 16 amino acids. The CDR3 coding sequence is TGTGCCAGCAGTTTATACTCCGGACAGAGGGGTTCCGGCTACACCTTC. Translation: CASSLYSGQRGSGYTF.